This TCR beta chain appears in the sequencing data of a study of cytomegalovirus exposure and HLA in healthy donors. This clone was observed a handful of times. Other DNA variants within this sample encode the same CDR3. PCR primers comprised 60 Vbeta and 13 Jbeta primers. Profiled with immunoSEQ multiplex PCR; TCRdb holds only in-frame clones, not every one. The profile shows about 190,000 clones, roughly 77% of them singletons. The receptor was isolated from a man younger than 40 in good health and CMV-seropositive. The sample comprised PBMCs.

In DNA form, the CDR3 reads TGTGCCAGCAGCGCCGGGACTAGCGGGACCTACAATGAGCAGTTCTTC. It codes for CASSAGTSGTYNEQFF. The gene calls are TRBV7-3 and TRBJ2-1, with 13 bases that match TRBD2. This CDR3 is 16 amino acids long. Trimming removed 5 bases from V and 2 bases from J; junction bases left unmatched: 3. Germline CDR1 is SGHTA and CDR2 is FQGTGA.